The next 28 T cell receptor beta chains were all read from a single sample in a study of CD8 T cells in Susac syndrome. When the RNA was reverse transcribed, random hexamers were used with an input of 0.5 to 1 ug. Each CDR3 protein gets one entry after TCRdb re-called the immunoSEQ multiplex PCR reads with MiXCR. The repertoire holds some 100,000 distinct CDR3 sequences, with 85% to 95% as singletons. Sequencing was performed on CD8+ T cells from PBMCs. The receptors were sampled from a human donor in good health.

This clonotype was picked up one time. V usage is TRBV19 and J usage is TRBJ1-2; 9 bases are shared with TRBD1. The CDR3 consists of 14 residues. Germline assignment: CDR1 LNHDA and CDR2 SQIVND (reference sequence). V lost 4 bases and J lost 6; bases outside the gene matches: 6. CDR3 bases: TGTGCCAGTAGTAAAGCCCGACAGGGGGATGGCTACACCTTC. Protein product: CASSKARQGDGYTF.

V gene TRBV7-9 combines with J gene TRBJ2-5, with 8 bases that match TRBD2. Germline loops: CDR1 SEHNR, CDR2 FQNEAQ (reference sequence). After removal of 8 bases from V and 5 bases from J, the junction contained 13 bases not matched to a gene. The CDR3 runs to 15 residues. The CDR3 coding sequence is TGTGCCAGCCTTGGTAGCGGGACCCTCCGGGAGACCCAGTACTTC. It translates to CASLGSGTLRETQYF.

The CDR3 sequence: CASSPILLGNEQFF. In DNA, the CDR3 is TGTGCCAGCAGCCCAATTCTACTCGGGAATGAGCAGTTCTTC. The chain carries TRBV27 and TRBJ2-1; D not certain. CDR3 length: 14 amino acids. V shed 6 bases and J shed 7 bases, with 16 bases lying between them. From germline, CDR1 is MNHEY and CDR2 SMNVEV (reference sequence).

J is TRBJ1-6 and V is TRBV19; 12 bases are a match to TRBD1. V trimming: 5 bases; J trimming: 7 bases; junction bases outside the gene matches: 3. Germline V CDR1 and CDR2: LNHDA, SQIVND (reference sequence). CDR3 length: 15 amino acids. As DNA, the CDR3 is TGTGCCAGTAGTGAGGGGACAGGGGGCAATTCACCCCTCCACTTT. This translates into CASSEGTGGNSPLHF.

The rearrangement links TRBV20-1 to TRBJ2-3, with 7 bases identical to TRBD2. Losses at the gene ends were 0 bases for V and 3 bases for J; bases not matched to a gene: 6. CDR1 and CDR2 from the germline V gene are DFQATT and SNEGSKA (reference sequence). The CDR3 is 15 residues long. The CDR3 protein is CSARDFGGSTDTQYF. CDR3 coding DNA: TGCAGTGCTAGAGATTTCGGCGGGAGTACAGATACGCAGTATTTT.

The rearrangement joins TRBV3-1 to TRBJ2-1; D remains unclear. Trimming removed 1 base from V and 6 bases from J, with 16 bases in between. Germline CDR1 and CDR2: LGHDT and YNNKEL (reference sequence). The CDR3 is 16 amino acids. The CDR3 nucleotides are TGTGCCAGCAGCCAAGCCCCGTTACTCTCATCCAATGAGCAGTTCTTC. This translates into CASSQAPLLSSNEQFF.

This clonotype was seen only a few times. The chain has TRBV7-6 and TRBJ1-3; no reliable D call. The CDR3 totals 13 residues. Germline values: CDR1 SGHVS, CDR2 FNYEAQ. The V and J ends lost 5 bases and 0 bases respectively, with 5 bases between them. Written as DNA, the CDR3 is TGTGCCAGCAGCCCGAGCTCTGGAAACACCATATATTTT. Translation: CASSPSSGNTIYF.

This clonotype was counted a few times. This chain connects TRBV6-2 or TRBV6-3 to TRBJ2-7; 9 bases match TRBD1. CDR3 length equals 17 residues. In germline, CDR1 is MNHEY, CDR2 SVGEGT. V dropped 2 bases and J dropped 3; count of bases not matched to a gene: 11. The CDR3 loop reads CASSYIQGTGSNYEQYF. CDR3 coding DNA: TGTGCCAGCAGTTACATCCAAGGGACAGGGAGTAACTACGAGCAGTACTTC.

The V call is TRBV20-1, the J call TRBJ1-5; 7 nucleotides align to TRBD1. Germline CDR1 reads DFQATT; CDR2 reads SNEGSKA (reference sequence). There are 13 residues in the CDR3. J was trimmed by 9 bases and V by 4 bases; bases with no gene match: 9. The CDR3: CSATSDRVWPQHF. Here the CDR3 DNA reads TGCAGTGCTACCTCCGACAGGGTGTGGCCCCAGCATTTT.

This rearrangement joins TRBV7-3 to TRBJ2-1; 8 bases are a match to TRBD1. The V gene's germline CDR1 is SGHTA and CDR2 FQGTGA. The CDR3 is 16 amino acids. V lost 5 bases, J lost 0 bases, and 6 bases stayed unmatched. In DNA form, the CDR3 reads TGTGCCAGCAGCACCGCCGGGACAGGCTCCTACAATGAGCAGTTCTTC. This translates into CASSTAGTGSYNEQFF.

V and J are TRBV5-4 and TRBJ1-6, with 7 bases lining up with TRBD1. V lost 0 bases, J lost 7 bases, and 7 bases stayed unmatched. This CDR3 comprises 16 residues. Germline V CDR1 and CDR2: SGHNT, YYREEE (reference sequence). The CDR3 nucleotides are TGTGCCAGCAGCTTGGGGGGGACAGTAGAAAATTCACCCCTCCACTTT. Amino acid sequence: CASSLGGTVENSPLHF.

This chain connects TRBV6-2 or TRBV6-3 to TRBJ2-1; 7 nucleotides line up with TRBD2. The V and J ends lost 2 bases and 8 bases, in that order; junction bases with no gene match: 6. This CDR3 spans 14 amino acids. In germline, CDR1 is MNHEY, CDR2 SVGEGT. CDR3 loop: CASSYTAGVDEQFF. For the CDR3, the DNA is TGTGCCAGCAGTTACACCGCGGGGGTCGATGAGCAGTTCTTC.

The count of this clonotype is one. The V and J genes are TRBV18 and TRBJ2-5, with TRBD2 identical over 8 bases. Germline V lookup: CDR1 KGHSH, CDR2 LQKENI. Trimming cost V 7 bases and J 13 bases; bases outside gene matches: 14. This CDR3 comprises 13 residues. Written as DNA, the CDR3 is TGTGCCAGCTTTCCGGGACTAGGAACAGACATGTACTTC. Translation gives CASFPGLGTDMYF.

The V and J genes are TRBV12-3 or TRBV12-4 and TRBJ2-2, with 11 bases aligning to TRBD2. V dropped 2 bases and J dropped 4; count of bases not matched to a gene: 12. The CDR3 covers 19 residues. The CDR3 nucleotides are TGTGCCAGCAGTTTAAAGGCGATAGCGGGGGGGGCCGTCACCGGGGAGCTGTTTTTT. Its translation is CASSLKAIAGGAVTGELFF.

The genes are TRBV6-5 and TRBJ1-5, with D possibly TRBD1 on 5 matching bases. Per the germline V gene, CDR1 is MNHEY and CDR2 is SVGAGI. V lost 2 bases to trimming and J lost 5 bases, with 10 bases between them. The length of the CDR3 is 14 residues. In DNA, the CDR3 is TGTGCCAGCAGTTACACAGAAGGGGATCAGCCCCAGCATTTT. Protein sequence: CASSYTEGDQPQHF.

For the CDR3, the DNA is TGTGCCAGCAGCTCGGTTGGGACGCGACAAGAGACCCAGTACTTC. This translates into CASSSVGTRQETQYF. This chain uses TRBV7-6 with TRBJ2-5; D possibly matches TRBD1 or TRBD2 (5 bases each). Germline CDR1 is SGHVS and CDR2 is FNYEAQ. The V gene lost 4 bases and the J gene lost 2 bases, with 14 bases spanning the gap. The CDR3 totals 15 residues.

The chain couples TRBV7-8 to TRBJ2-1; D ambiguous. The CDR3 has 12 amino acids. Germline loops: CDR1 SGHVS, CDR2 FQNEAQ. The ends were cut back, 5 bases at V and 10 bases at J, with 12 bases in the middle. This CDR3 reads CASSAALIEQFF. For the CDR3, the DNA is TGTGCCAGCAGCGCGGCATTAATAGAGCAGTTCTTC.

The J gene is TRBJ2-7, the V gene TRBV6-2 or TRBV6-3; D may be TRBD2 (6 bases). Germline CDR1 and CDR2: MNHEY and SVGEGT. CDR3 length: 12 residues. The V end was cut by 10 bases, the J end by 9 bases, with 19 bases between. CDR3 coding DNA: TGTGCCACTGGCGGGGCGGGCCGACGGCAGTACTTC. Protein sequence: CATGGAGRRQYF.

This rearrangement joins TRBV7-6 to TRBJ2-3; either TRBD1 or TRBD2 may supply D (6 bases each). The V and J ends lost 1 base and 2 bases respectively, with 22 bases between them. The germline V gene encodes CDR1 SGHVS and CDR2 FNYEAQ. This CDR3 has 19 residues. The CDR3 DNA is TGTGCCAGCAGCTTAGAATTAAGGGCAGGGGAGGCTTTCACAGATACGCAGTATTTT. Translated, it gives CASSLELRAGEAFTDTQYF.

The chain is built from TRBV2 and TRBJ1-2; TRBD1 matches at 9 bases. V was pared by 4 bases and J by 8 bases, with 8 bases of the junction left unmatched. CDR3 size: 14 residues. Germline lookup yields CDR1 SNHLY and CDR2 FYNNEI. CDR3 in DNA: TGTGCCAGCAGTGGGTCCGGGACAGGGATAGGCTACACCTTC. This gives the protein CASSGSGTGIGYTF. The whole variable domain, remainder taken from reference TRBV2 and TRBJ1-2, is EPEVTQTPSHQVTQMGQEVILRCVPISNHLYFYWYRQILGQKVEFLVSFYNNEISEKSEIFDDQFSVERPDGSNFTLKIRSTKLEDSAMYFCASSGSGTGIGYTFGSGTRLTVV.

The chain joins TRBV14 to TRBJ1-1; D possibly corresponds to TRBD1 (5 bases). Germline values: CDR1 SGHDN, CDR2 FVKESK. CDR3 length: 15 amino acids. V lost 1 base, J lost 0 bases, and 9 bases lay in between. The CDR3: CASSQVGLMNTEAFF. Written as DNA, the CDR3 is TGTGCCAGCAGCCAAGTGGGACTCATGAACACTGAAGCTTTCTTT.

J is TRBJ2-1 and V is TRBV6-5, with D possibly TRBD2 on 7 matching bases. This CDR3 has 12 amino acids. The germline V and J ends were trimmed by 10 bases and 12 bases, with 19 bases remaining between them. Germline lookup yields CDR1 MNHEY and CDR2 SVGAGI. In nucleotides, the CDR3 is TGTGCCATCACTACTACGGGGGGCTGGCAGTTCTTC. It translates to CAITTTGGWQFF.

J is TRBJ2-3 and V is TRBV20-1, with 11 bases matching TRBD2. J lost 4 bases, V lost 1 base, and 7 bases had no gene match. Per germline, CDR1 DFQATT and CDR2 SNEGSKA (reference sequence). The CDR3 has 16 amino acids. In DNA, the CDR3 is TGCAGTGCTAGAGGCCTTCTAGCGGGGGGCCCAGATACGCAGTATTTT. This gives the protein CSARGLLAGGPDTQYF.

The J gene is TRBJ1-1, the V gene TRBV7-2, with D unclear. The ends were cut back, 5 bases at V and 5 bases at J, with 6 bases in the middle. Germline V gene data show CDR1 as SGHTA and CDR2 as FQGNSA. The CDR3 runs to 11 residues. Written as DNA, the CDR3 is TGTGCCAGCAGCCGTCTTACTGAAGCTTTCTTT. Its translation: CASSRLTEAFF.

This sequence joins TRBV29-1 and TRBJ1-1; possible D gene TRBD1, 6 bases. Germline V lookup: CDR1 SQVTM, CDR2 ANQGSEA. Trimming left V 3 bases short and J 4 bases short, with 15 bases between. There are 14 residues in the CDR3. The CDR3 DNA reads as TGCAGCGTTGACAATACAGGGCTTGGCACTGAAGCTTTCTTT. It translates to CSVDNTGLGTEAFF.

The chain uses TRBV20-1 and TRBJ2-3, with TRBD2 identical over 9 bases. The CDR3 sequence is 15 residues long. V was clipped by 0 bases and J by 5 bases; unmatched bases: 6. Germline V gene sequence: CDR1 DFQATT, CDR2 SNEGSKA (reference sequence). CDR3: CSARDSGGTRDTQYF. DNA of the CDR3: TGCAGTGCTAGAGATAGCGGGGGCACACGAGATACGCAGTATTTT.

On this clonotype: The DNA is left out, because the CDR3 cannot be placed on it with certainty; the CDR3 is given as TCRdb lists it. This chain joins TRBV12-3 or TRBV12-4 and TRBJ1-3. Inclusive of both ends, the CDR3 amounts to 16 amino acids. The CDR3 sequence is CASSTSGLGSGNTIYF.

The chain combines TRBV20-1 with TRBJ2-3, with TRBD1 matching over 8 bases. This CDR3 is 14 amino acids long. With V trimmed by 3 bases and J by 1 base, 3 bases remained unmatched. CDR1 is DFQATT and CDR2 is SNEGSKA in the germline V gene (reference sequence). CDR3 sequence reads: CSASGTGGTDTQYF. CDR3 coding DNA: TGCAGTGCTAGCGGGACAGGTGGCACAGATACGCAGTATTTT.